This is a list of T cell receptor beta chains from one sample in a study of blood T cell repertoires in COVID-19. The data were produced by immunoSEQ multiplex PCR, yet TCRdb's version contains in-frame clones alone and is incomplete. The sample includes 200,000 to 250,000 clones, roughly 85% of them seen just once. Sequences were obtained from peripheral blood. The receptors originated from a woman between 18 and 30 years old who had recovered from COVID-19. The CDR3 runs from the conserved cysteine through the conserved F or W. The D gene is left open where the match is weak. Only some rows state a clone size, as once, few, many or a class for expanded clones.

>TRBJ2-2|TRBD2|-|TRBV25-1
CASSELLAGGRSGELFF
TGTGCCAGCAGTGAATTGCTAGCGGGAGGGCGGTCCGGGGAGCTGTTTTTT
>TRBJ2-3|TRBD2|once|TRBV7-6
CASLPGLASGDTQYF
TGTGCCAGCTTACCGGGACTAGCGTCAGGAGATACGCAGTATTTT
>TRBJ2-1|-|-|TRBV7-6
CASSFTANSYNEQFF
TGTGCCAGCAGCTTTACAGCTAACTCCTACAATGAGCAGTTCTTC
>TRBJ2-1|TRBD2|-|TRBV7-9
CASSSGLADYEEQFF
TGTGCCAGCAGCTCGGGACTAGCGGACTACGAGGAGCAGTTCTTC
>TRBJ2-7|TRBD1|-|TRBV7-2
CASSFPTGSSEQYF
TGTGCCAGCAGCTTCCCGACAGGGTCCAGCGAGCAGTACTTC
>TRBJ2-1|TRBD1|-|TRBV27
CASSSTGVNEQFF
TGTGCCAGCAGTTCGACAGGGGTCAATGAGCAGTTCTTC
>TRBJ1-5|-|-|TRBV19
CASSISRATSNQPQHF
TGTGCCAGTAGTATCAGCAGGGCGACTAGCAATCAGCCCCAGCATTTT
>TRBJ2-7|TRBD1|-|TRBV4-3
CASSPRTGSYEQYF
TGCGCCAGCAGCCCCCGGACAGGGTCCTACGAGCAGTACTTC
>TRBJ2-1|-|-|TRBV7-2
CASSLLQISNEQFF
TGTGCCAGCAGCTTACTCCAGATTTCCAATGAGCAGTTCTTC
>TRBJ2-2|-|-|TRBV4-3
CASSPVGRNTGELFF
TGCGCCAGCAGCCCCGTAGGGAGGAACACCGGGGAGCTGTTTTTT